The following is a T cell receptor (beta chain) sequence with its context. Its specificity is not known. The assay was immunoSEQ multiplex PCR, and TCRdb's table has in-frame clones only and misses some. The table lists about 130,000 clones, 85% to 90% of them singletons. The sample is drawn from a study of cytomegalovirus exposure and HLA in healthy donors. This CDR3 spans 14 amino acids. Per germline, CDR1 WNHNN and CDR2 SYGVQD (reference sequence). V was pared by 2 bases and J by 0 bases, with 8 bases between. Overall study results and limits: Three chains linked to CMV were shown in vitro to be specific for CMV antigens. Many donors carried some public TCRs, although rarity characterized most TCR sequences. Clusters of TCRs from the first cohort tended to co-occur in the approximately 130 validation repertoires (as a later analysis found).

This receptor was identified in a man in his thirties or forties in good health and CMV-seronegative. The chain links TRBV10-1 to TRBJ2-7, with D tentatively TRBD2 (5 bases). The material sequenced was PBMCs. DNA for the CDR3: TGCGCCAGCAGTGAGGGACTGAACTCCTACGAGCAGTACTTC. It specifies CASSEGLNSYEQYF.